The T cell receptor beta chain under discussion was sequenced for a study of beta chain features in type 1 diabetes. Whole-study context: Sorted cells numbering over 95,000,000 were examined across all samples.

The germline CDR1 and CDR2 sequences are SGHTA and FQGTGA. The CDR3 spans 18 residues. Deletions cut 3 bases from V and 1 base from J, with 19 bases between. The entirety of the isolated RNA underwent reverse transcription, so expressed TCRB transcripts were sequenced. Sequencing was performed with immunoSEQ multiplex PCR; in TCRdb, only in-frame clones are kept and a portion is missing. The sample holds about 330,000 clones, 9.5% to 12% seen once. Findings of the study overall: People with Type 1 diabetes carried modestly yet significantly shorter TCRB CDR3s in all four CD4+ subsets.

This clone was recorded a few times. Its antigen remains unidentified. Sequenced material: naive CD4+ T cells from blood. This clonotype was obtained from a woman in her twenties or thirties in good health. The chain employs TRBV7-3 and TRBJ2-1; a weak D match, TRBD2 (6 bases). The chain's CDR3 is CASSLSGSSVTSYNEQFF. CDR3 DNA sequence: TGTGCCAGCAGCTTGTCCGGGAGTAGCGTAACATCCTACAATGAGCAGTTCTTC.